A selection of T cell receptor beta chains follows, all from one sample in a study of spatial heterogeneity in lung cancer. MiXCR, applied by TCRdb to the 5' RACE reads, yields one record per CDR3 protein. The sample lists 4,000 or so distinct CDR3 sequences; roughly a tenth were seen once. The sequencing here drew on lung tumor tissue, taken at surgery. These TCRs come from a male donor with early-stage non-small cell lung cancer. The CDR3 runs from the conserved cysteine through the conserved F or W. A D gene is named only where the DNA matches it firmly. Size tells how often a clone was seen (once, few, many) or the class of an expanded clone, and some rows leave it out.

cdr3_length: 15
clone_size: few
j_call: TRBJ2-7
d_call: TRBD1
v_call: TRBV28
cdr3_aa: CASSSRTGGTYEQYF
cdr3_nt: TGTGCCAGCAGTTCCCGGACAGGGGGGACCTACGAGCAGTACTTC

cdr3_length: 15
clone_size: many
j_call: TRBJ1-5
d_call: NA
v_call: TRBV10-3
cdr3_aa: CAISSGTPRNQPQHF
cdr3_nt: TGTGCCATCAGCTCCGGGACGCCCCGCAATCAGCCCCAGCATTTT

cdr3_length: 17
clone_size: NA
j_call: TRBJ2-4
d_call: NA
v_call: TRBV28
cdr3_aa: CASTLGGTGTAKNIQYF
cdr3_nt: TGTGCCAGCACCCTTGGGGGAACAGGGACAGCCAAAAACATTCAGTACTTC

cdr3_length: 14
clone_size: few
j_call: TRBJ1-5
d_call: NA
v_call: TRBV6-1
cdr3_aa: CASSVGTNNQPQHF
cdr3_nt: TGTGCCAGCAGCGTCGGGACAAATAATCAGCCCCAGCATTTT

cdr3_length: 15
clone_size: many
j_call: TRBJ1-2
d_call: TRBD1
v_call: TRBV5-1
cdr3_aa: CASSSDPGTADGYTF
cdr3_nt: TGCGCCAGCAGCTCCGATCCCGGGACAGCGGATGGCTACACCTTC

cdr3_length: 15
clone_size: many
j_call: TRBJ1-2
d_call: NA
v_call: TRBV5-6
cdr3_aa: CASSLGGRYFYGYTF
cdr3_nt: TGTGCCAGCAGCTTGGGGGGAAGGTACTTCTATGGCTACACCTTC

cdr3_length: 16
clone_size: medium-sized
j_call: TRBJ2-1
d_call: TRBD1
v_call: TRBV5-4
cdr3_aa: CASSPPGTGIYNEQFF
cdr3_nt: TGTGCCAGCAGCCCGCCCGGGACAGGGATCTACAATGAGCAGTTCTTC

cdr3_length: 15
clone_size: few
j_call: TRBJ2-1
d_call: TRBD2
v_call: TRBV6-1
cdr3_aa: CASSDGTSAYNEQFF
cdr3_nt: TGTGCCAGCAGTGATGGGACTAGCGCCTACAATGAGCAGTTCTTC

cdr3_length: 12
clone_size: medium-sized
j_call: TRBJ2-3
d_call: NA
v_call: TRBV29-1
cdr3_aa: CSVAVEADTQYF
cdr3_nt: TGCAGCGTCGCCGTTGAAGCAGATACGCAGTATTTT

cdr3_length: 16
clone_size: NA
j_call: TRBJ2-7
d_call: NA
v_call: TRBV5-6
cdr3_aa: CASSWGTGTQPYEQYF
cdr3_nt: TGTGCCAGCAGCTGGGGGACGGGGACGCAACCCTACGAGCAGTACTTC